This T cell receptor (beta chain) was retrieved from a study of control samples from healthy donors and cancer patients. CDR3 size: 11 residues. Germline assignment: CDR1 MNHNY and CDR2 SVGAGI (reference sequence). Repertoires were generated with immunoSEQ multiplex PCR, while TCRdb's copy carries only in-frame clones and drops some. The table records about 160,000 clones, about 90% of them present only once. On this clone itself: A junction end diverges from the germline sequence, so it may reflect a read error.

This sequence was found in a man aged 30-40 years in good health. Sequences were obtained from blood. The chain uses TRBV6-6 and TRBJ1-1; D might be TRBD1 (6 bases). This CDR3 reads CAGRGNTEAFF. CDR3 nucleotide sequence: TGTGCCGGCAGGGGGAACACTGAAGCTTTCTTT.